This T cell receptor (beta chain) appears in the sequencing data of a study of blood T cell repertoires in COVID-19. Overall study context: Nucleic acid was either cDNA or gDNA, and it came from T cells, B-cell-depleted T cells, or PBMCs.

In its sample, this clone was seen a few times. Germline loops: CDR1 SGHVS, CDR2 FQNEAQ. The CDR3 runs to 15 residues. V lost 2 bases, J lost 3 bases, and 5 bases stayed unmatched. In the original workflow: Reference gene primer amplification in the assay estimated nucleated cell counts. This table comes from immunoSEQ multiplex PCR, and its TCRdb copy is limited to in-frame clones, with some not included. From that table come the V and J calls and clone size; the DNA was used to work out D and trimming. The sample lists some 150,000 clones, roughly 84% occurring once. This TCR came from a human donor in a cohort sampled during active COVID-19. J is TRBJ1-1 and V is TRBV7-8; TRBD1 agrees at 8 bases. The sequenced sample was peripheral blood. The CDR3: CASSLLTGADTEAFF. The CDR3 coding sequence is TGTGCCAGCAGCTTACTGACAGGGGCAGACACTGAAGCTTTCTTT.